Following are 17 T cell receptor beta chains from one sample sequenced in a study of identical twins. TCRdb re-derived calls from the 5' RACE reads in MiXCR, one entry per CDR3 protein. In the table there are over 500,000 distinct CDR3 sequences, around 20% of which are singletons. These sequences were also reported in another study, on T cells expressing NK-cell markers.

Material for sequencing was CD4+ T cells sorted from blood. Every receptor here comes from a woman between 18 and 29 years old in good health.

The rearrangement joins TRBV20-1 to TRBJ2-7; TRBD2 matches 9 bases. V was clipped by 4 bases and J by 3 bases; unmatched bases: 10. The V gene's germline CDR1 is DFQATT and CDR2 SNEGSKA (reference sequence). The CDR3 has 15 amino acids. This CDR3 is CSAIPISGSNYEQYF. The CDR3 nucleotides are TGCAGTGCTATCCCGATTAGCGGGAGTAACTACGAGCAGTACTTC.

This chain uses TRBV5-1 with TRBJ2-1, with 11 nucleotides matching TRBD2. Germline CDR1 is SGHRS and CDR2 is YFSETQ. J gave up 11 bases and V 0 bases, and 7 bases lay outside the gene matches. There are 15 residues in the CDR3. Here the CDR3 DNA reads TGCGCCAGCAGCTTGGCCGTGACTAGCGGGGAACAGCAGTTCTTC. Amino acid sequence: CASSLAVTSGEQQFF.

The chain is built from TRBV20-1 and TRBJ2-5; D unresolved. The CDR3 is made up of 13 amino acids. Trimming pared 3 bases from V and 1 base from J, leaving 9 bases between. Germline CDR1 is DFQATT and CDR2 is SNEGSKA (reference sequence). CDR3 nucleotides: TGCAGTGCTAGGGTTAACAGCCAAGAGACCCAGTACTTC. It specifies CSARVNSQETQYF.

This clonotype was observed at least ten times. The chain couples TRBV20-1 to TRBJ2-7, with D perhaps matching TRBD2 (5 bases). The CDR3 spans 13 residues. Germline CDR1 is DFQATT and CDR2 is SNEGSKA (reference sequence). V shed 7 bases and J shed 5 bases, with 18 bases lying between them. The CDR3 loop reads CSGHAGGGDEQYF. CDR3 sequence (DNA): TGCAGTGGGCATGCGGGCGGAGGAGACGAGCAGTACTTC.

This clonotype has a count of ten or more. This chain links TRBV20-1 with TRBJ1-1; no clear D. The CDR3 spans 11 residues. From germline, CDR1 is DFQATT and CDR2 SNEGSKA (reference sequence). Trimming removed 3 bases from V and 11 bases from J, with 13 bases in between. DNA of the CDR3: TGCAGTGCTAGTCGGGTCCCAGAGGCTTTCTTT. It is translated as CSASRVPEAFF.

The table lists this clonotype with many counts. CDR3 bases: TGCGCCAGCAGCTTGGCCCGGACTAGCGGCAACAATGAGCAGTTCTTC. Translation: CASSLARTSGNNEQFF. V gene TRBV5-1 combines with J gene TRBJ2-1; TRBD2 matches 10 bases. With 0 bases clipped from V and 5 bases from J, the junction kept 5 bases outside the gene matches. The CDR3 length is 16 residues. Germline-derived CDR1 and CDR2 are SGHRS and YFSETQ.

This clonotype was observed a few times. This rearrangement joins TRBV6-6 to TRBJ2-1; the D gene is possibly TRBD1 (6 bases). Germline loops: CDR1 MNHNY, CDR2 SVGAGI (reference sequence). CDR3 length equals 11 residues. Trimming left V 6 bases short and J 16 bases short, with 16 bases between. The DNA for the CDR3 is TGTGCCAGCAGCCCCCAGCAGGGGACATTCTTC. Residues: CASSPQQGTFF.

In this sample, this clonotype turned up many times. This rearrangement joins TRBV10-1 to TRBJ2-1; 8 bases match TRBD2. The CDR3 length is 15 residues. Germline CDR1 reads WNHNN; CDR2 reads SYGVQD (reference sequence). The ends lost 3 bases at V and 4 bases at J; junction bases unmatched: 5. The DNA of the CDR3 is TGCGCCAGCAGTGAAGCCAGCGGGGGTTACAATGAGCAGTTCTTC. This sequence encodes CASSEASGGYNEQFF.

The table lists this clonotype with many counts. The chain couples TRBV7-2 to TRBJ1-1, with no clear D. The CDR3 totals 13 residues. Germline V gene lookup returns CDR1 SGHTA and CDR2 FQGNSA. Trimming cost V 0 bases and J 1 base, with 3 bases left between them. CDR3 sequence: CASSLAQNTEAFF. CDR3 sequence (DNA): TGTGCCAGCAGCTTAGCTCAGAACACTGAAGCTTTCTTT.

This clonotype was detected only a few times. This chain connects TRBV5-1 to TRBJ2-1; either TRBD1 or TRBD2 may supply D (5 bases each). Looked up from germline, CDR1 is SGHRS and CDR2 is YFSETQ. This CDR3 comprises 13 residues. V gave up 4 bases and J gave up 3 bases, with 8 bases separating them. CDR3 in amino acids: CASSGDGYNEQFF. As DNA, the CDR3 is TGCGCCAGCAGCGGGGACGGCTACAATGAGCAGTTCTTC.

The chain carries TRBV20-1 and TRBJ2-1; 8 nucleotides line up with TRBD2. CDR1 and CDR2 (germline): DFQATT, SNEGSKA (reference sequence). CDR3 length: 13 residues. The junction had 9 bases not matched to a gene; V was cut back by 6 bases and J by 8 bases. This CDR3 is CSAFRGGHDEQFF. The DNA for the CDR3 is TGCAGTGCCTTTCGGGGGGGCCACGATGAGCAGTTCTTC.

V usage is TRBV25-1 and J usage is TRBJ2-7, with 8 bases lining up with TRBD2. The germline V gene has CDR1 MGHDK and CDR2 SYGVNS. With 1 base clipped from V and 2 bases from J, the junction kept 13 bases outside the gene matches. This CDR3 is built from 18 residues. The CDR3 nucleotides read TGTGCCAGCAGTGAATTTGATCCCGGGGTAGCGGGAACCTACGAGCAGTACTTC. Amino acids: CASSEFDPGVAGTYEQYF.

The chain combines TRBV7-2 with TRBJ2-6; D may match TRBD1 or TRBD2 (5 bases each). The CDR3 is 14 residues long. CDR1 is SGHTA and CDR2 is FQGNSA in the germline V gene. The V end was cut by 5 bases, the J end by 2 bases, with 7 bases between. The DNA for the CDR3 is TGTGCCAGCAGCCGGGGCCCTGGGGCCAACGTCCTGACTTTC. This sequence encodes CASSRGPGANVLTF.

This clonotype turned up a few times. The CDR3 DNA follows: TGTGCCAGCGGATTTGGGGGGCGTAGCAATCAGCCCCAGCATTTT. This gives the protein CASGFGGRSNQPQHF. The chain joins TRBV12-3 or TRBV12-4 to TRBJ1-5; maybe TRBD1 (6 bases). The CDR3 has 15 amino acids. Trimming cost V 8 bases and J 0 bases, with 14 bases left between them.

The chain carries TRBV12-3 or TRBV12-4 and TRBJ1-1; no clear D gene. The V end lost 1 base, the J end lost 1 base, and 7 bases lay between the germline ends. The CDR3 runs to 14 residues. This CDR3 reads CASSLGHPNTEAFF. The CDR3 DNA reads as TGTGCCAGCAGTTTAGGTCATCCGAACACTGAAGCTTTCTTT.

This chain connects TRBV9 to TRBJ1-2; TRBD1 agrees at 11 bases. J gave up 7 bases and V 4 bases, and 3 bases lay outside the gene matches. The CDR3 spans 13 residues. Germline-derived CDR1 and CDR2 are SGDLS and YYNGEE. Written as DNA, the CDR3 is TGTGCCAGCAGCCATGGGACAGGGGGTGGCTACACCTTC. Protein: CASSHGTGGGYTF.

This clonotype was counted between two and nine times. CDR3 region: CSARAPTGPYGYTF. The CDR3 bases are TGCAGTGCTAGAGCCCCAACGGGGCCCTATGGCTACACCTTC. The rearrangement links TRBV20-1 to TRBJ1-2, with D tentatively TRBD1 (5 bases). Per germline, CDR1 DFQATT and CDR2 SNEGSKA (reference sequence). V shed 1 base and J shed 4 bases, with 13 bases lying between them. This CDR3 is built from 14 residues.